The following is a T cell receptor (beta chain) sequence with its context. The record originates from a study of blood T cell repertoires in COVID-19. Study overall: Some COVID-19 samples were acute and others convalescent; all came from the United States, Italy and Spain. PBMCs, B-cell-depleted T cells, or T cells provided the cDNA or gDNA that made up the material.

Original analysis: Reference gene primer amplification in the assay estimated nucleated cell counts. This table comes from immunoSEQ multiplex PCR, and its TCRdb copy is limited to in-frame clones, with some not included. That table is the source of V, J and clone size, and D and trimming were worked out from the DNA. Of some 300,000 clones in the sample, more than 85% were seen once. The CDR3 length is 14 residues. With 3 bases removed from V and 4 bases from J, the gap between germline ends came to 12 bases. The germline V gene has CDR1 MNHEY and CDR2 SVGEGT. This sequence originates from a man aged 65 to 79 with acute or convalescent COVID-19. The chain has TRBV6-2 or TRBV6-3 and TRBJ1-1; a possible D gene is TRBD1 (5 bases). The specimen sequenced was peripheral blood. The DNA of the CDR3 is TGTGCCAGCAGTTATGGGGGGTTTGCCACTGAAGCTTTCTTT. Protein sequence: CASSYGGFATEAFF.